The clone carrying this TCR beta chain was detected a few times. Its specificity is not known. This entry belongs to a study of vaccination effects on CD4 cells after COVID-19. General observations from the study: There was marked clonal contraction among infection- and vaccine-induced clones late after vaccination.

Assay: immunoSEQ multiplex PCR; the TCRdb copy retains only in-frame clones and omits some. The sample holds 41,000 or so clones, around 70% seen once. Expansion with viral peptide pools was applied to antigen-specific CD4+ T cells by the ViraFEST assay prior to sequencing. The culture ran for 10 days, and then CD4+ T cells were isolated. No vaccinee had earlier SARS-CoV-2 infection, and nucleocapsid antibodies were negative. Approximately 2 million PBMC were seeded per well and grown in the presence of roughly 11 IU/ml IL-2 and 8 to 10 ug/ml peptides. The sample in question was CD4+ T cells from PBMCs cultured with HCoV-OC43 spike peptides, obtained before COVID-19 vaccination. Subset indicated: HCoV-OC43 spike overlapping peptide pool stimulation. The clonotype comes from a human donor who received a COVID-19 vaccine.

The CDR3 region is CASSTGGSQPQHF. The DNA of the CDR3 is TGTGCCAGCAGTACAGGGGGAAGTCAGCCCCAGCATTTT. The chain joins TRBV6-5 to TRBJ1-5; 8 positions agree with TRBD1. The CDR3 consists of 13 residues. V trimming: 5 bases; J trimming: 6 bases; junction bases outside the gene matches: 3. Germline V CDR1 and CDR2: MNHEY, SVGAGI.